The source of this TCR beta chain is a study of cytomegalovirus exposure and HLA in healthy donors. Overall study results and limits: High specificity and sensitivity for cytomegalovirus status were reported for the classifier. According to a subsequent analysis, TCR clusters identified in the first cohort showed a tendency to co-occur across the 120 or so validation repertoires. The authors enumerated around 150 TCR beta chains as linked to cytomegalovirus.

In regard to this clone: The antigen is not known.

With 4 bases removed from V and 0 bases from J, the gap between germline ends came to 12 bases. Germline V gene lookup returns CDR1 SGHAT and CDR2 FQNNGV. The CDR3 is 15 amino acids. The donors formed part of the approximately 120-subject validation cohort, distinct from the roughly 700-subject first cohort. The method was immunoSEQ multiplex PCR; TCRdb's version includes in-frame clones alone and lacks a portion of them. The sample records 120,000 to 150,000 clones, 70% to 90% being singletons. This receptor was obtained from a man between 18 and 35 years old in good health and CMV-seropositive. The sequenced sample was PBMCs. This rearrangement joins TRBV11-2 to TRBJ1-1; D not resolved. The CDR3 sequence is CASSSRGQLNTEAFF. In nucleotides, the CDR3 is TGTGCCAGCAGCTCCCGTGGGCAGTTGAACACTGAAGCTTTCTTT.